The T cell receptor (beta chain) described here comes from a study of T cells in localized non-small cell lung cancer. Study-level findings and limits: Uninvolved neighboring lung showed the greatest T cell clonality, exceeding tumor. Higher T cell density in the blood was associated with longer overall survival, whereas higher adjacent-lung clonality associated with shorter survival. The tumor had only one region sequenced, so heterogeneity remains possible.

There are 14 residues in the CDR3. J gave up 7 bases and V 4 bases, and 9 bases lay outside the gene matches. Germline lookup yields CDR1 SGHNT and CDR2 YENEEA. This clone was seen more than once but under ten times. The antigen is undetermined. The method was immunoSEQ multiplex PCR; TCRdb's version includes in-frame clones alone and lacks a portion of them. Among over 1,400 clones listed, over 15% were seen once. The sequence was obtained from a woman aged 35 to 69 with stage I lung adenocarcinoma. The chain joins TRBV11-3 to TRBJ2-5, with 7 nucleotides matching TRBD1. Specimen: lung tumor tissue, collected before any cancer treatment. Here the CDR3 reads CASSSSGQKRTQYF. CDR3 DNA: TGTGCCAGCAGCTCATCGGGACAGAAAAGGACCCAGTACTTC.